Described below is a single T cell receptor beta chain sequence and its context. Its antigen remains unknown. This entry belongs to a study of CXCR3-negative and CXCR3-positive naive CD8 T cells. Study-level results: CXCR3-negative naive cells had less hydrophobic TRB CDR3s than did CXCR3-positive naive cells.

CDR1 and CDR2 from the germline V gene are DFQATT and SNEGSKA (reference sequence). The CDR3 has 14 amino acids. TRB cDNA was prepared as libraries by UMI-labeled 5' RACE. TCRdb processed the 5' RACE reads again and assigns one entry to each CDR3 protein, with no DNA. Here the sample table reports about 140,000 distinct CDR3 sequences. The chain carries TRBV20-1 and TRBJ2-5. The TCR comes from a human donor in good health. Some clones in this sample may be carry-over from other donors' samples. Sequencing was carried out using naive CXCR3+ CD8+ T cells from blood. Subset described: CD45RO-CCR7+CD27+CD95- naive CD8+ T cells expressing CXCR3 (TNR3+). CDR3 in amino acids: CSARERSDQETQYF.